This TCR beta chain was observed in a study of T-cell memory formation after mild COVID-19. Study results and limitations: Among clones contracting day 15 to 85, CD4/CD8 was balanced, whereas later expanders leaned CD4+.

Worth noting for this clonotype: The target antigen is unknown.

TCRdb re-called the 5' RACE reads through MiXCR, storing one row per CDR3 protein. The repertoire holds about 88,000 distinct CDR3 sequences, 20% to 25% seen once, with 35% to 50% in the top ten. V shed 0 bases, J shed 1 base, and the junction held 0 bases outside the gene matches. This CDR3 spans 15 amino acids. Germline CDR1 MGHRA, CDR2 YSYEKL. J is TRBJ2-3 and V is TRBV4-1; TRBD2 matches at 8 bases. The sample was PBMCs or a T cell subset sorted from them (not recorded which). The origin of this receptor is a man between 18 and 29 years old who had mild COVID-19 (a few samples of this study predate the infection). Cell type and time point are not known. The CDR3 spells CASSQDGGGTDTQYF. CDR3 coding DNA: TGCGCCAGCAGCCAAGACGGGGGGGGCACAGATACGCAGTATTTT.